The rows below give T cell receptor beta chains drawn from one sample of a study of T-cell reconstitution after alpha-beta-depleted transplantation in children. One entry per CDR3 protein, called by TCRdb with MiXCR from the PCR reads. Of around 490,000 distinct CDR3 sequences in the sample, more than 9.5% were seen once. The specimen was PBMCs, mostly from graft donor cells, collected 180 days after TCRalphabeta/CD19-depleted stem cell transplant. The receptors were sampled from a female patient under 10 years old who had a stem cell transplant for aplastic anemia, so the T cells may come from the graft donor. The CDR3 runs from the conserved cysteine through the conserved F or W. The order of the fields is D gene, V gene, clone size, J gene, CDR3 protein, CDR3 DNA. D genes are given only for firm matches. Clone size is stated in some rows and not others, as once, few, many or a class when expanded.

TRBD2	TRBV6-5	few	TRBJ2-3	CASSYRLAGYLGADTQYF	TGTGCCAGCAGTTACCGCCTAGCGGGCTACCTCGGGGCGGATACGCAGTATTTT
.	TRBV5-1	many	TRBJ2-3	CASSFTGTGVTDTQYF	TGCGCCAGCAGCTTTACAGGGACGGGGGTCACAGATACGCAGTATTTT
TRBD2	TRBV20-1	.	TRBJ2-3	CSARLGLAGVDTQYF	TGCAGTGCTAGACTCGGTCTAGCGGGAGTAGATACGCAGTATTTT
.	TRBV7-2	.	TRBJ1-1	CASSLAGTSNTEAFF	TGTGCCAGCAGCTTAGCCGGGACATCGAACACTGAAGCTTTCTTT
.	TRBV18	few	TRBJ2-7	CASSAAAEGYEQYF	TGTGCCAGCTCGGCGGCAGCGGAGGGCTACGAGCAGTACTTC
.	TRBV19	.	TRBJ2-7	CASSATDSSYEQYF	TGTGCCAGTAGCGCAACGGACAGCTCCTACGAGCAGTACTTC
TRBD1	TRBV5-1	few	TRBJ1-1	CASSLWGQGKRMNTEAFF	TGCGCCAGCAGCTTGTGGGGACAGGGAAAGAGAATGAACACTGAAGCTTTCTTT
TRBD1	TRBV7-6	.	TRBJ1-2	CASSLRKRPPDRSYGYTF	TGTGCCAGCAGTCTAAGAAAGAGGCCGCCGGACAGGAGTTATGGCTACACCTTC
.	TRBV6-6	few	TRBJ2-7	CASTLLGHEQYF	TGTGCCAGCACCTTATTGGGCCACGAGCAGTACTTC
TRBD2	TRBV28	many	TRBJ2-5	CASSLQSGSGETQYF	TGTGCCAGCAGTCTACAGAGCGGGAGTGGGGAGACCCAGTACTTC
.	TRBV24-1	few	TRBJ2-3	CATSDLQGLPDTQYF	TGTGCCACCAGTGATTTGCAGGGCCTACCAGATACGCAGTATTTT
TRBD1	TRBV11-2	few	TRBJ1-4	CASSRGQTYSNEKLFF	TGTGCCAGCAGCCGGGGACAGACATACTCTAATGAAAAACTGTTTTTT
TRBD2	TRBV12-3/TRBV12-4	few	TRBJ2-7	CASSLRTSGTFSYEQYF	TGTGCCAGCAGTCTTAGGACTAGCGGGACGTTCTCCTACGAGCAGTACTTC
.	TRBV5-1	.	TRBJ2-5	CASTPVAGMETQYF	TGCGCCAGCACCCCAGTGGCGGGAATGGAGACCCAGTACTTC
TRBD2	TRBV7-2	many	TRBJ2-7	CASSFDRGLAIYEQYF	TGTGCCAGCAGCTTCGACCGAGGACTAGCCATCTACGAGCAGTACTTC
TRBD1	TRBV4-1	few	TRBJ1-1	CASSPEPGQVNTEAFF	TGCGCCAGCAGCCCGGAACCGGGACAGGTGAACACTGAAGCTTTCTTT
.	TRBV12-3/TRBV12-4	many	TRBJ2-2	CASCFLGPRVSPGELFF	TGTGCCAGCTGCTTCCTTGGGCCCAGGGTCAGCCCCGGGGAGCTGTTTTTT
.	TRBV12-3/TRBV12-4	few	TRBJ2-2	CASSFGGGWTGELFF	TGTGCCAGCAGTTTTGGGGGGGGCTGGACCGGGGAGCTGTTTTTT
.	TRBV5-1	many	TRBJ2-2	CASSSGTENTGELFF	TGCGCCAGCAGTTCCGGGACTGAGAACACCGGGGAGCTGTTTTTT
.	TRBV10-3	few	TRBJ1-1	CAISVRDLNTEAFF	TGTGCCATCAGTGTCCGGGACCTGAACACTGAAGCTTTCTTT
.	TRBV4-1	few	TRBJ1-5	CASSQEIGAASNQPQHF	TGCGCCAGCAGCCAAGAAATCGGGGCGGCGAGCAATCAGCCCCAGCATTTT
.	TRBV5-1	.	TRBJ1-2	CASSLHLDTPIYGYTF	TGCGCCAGCAGCCTGCACCTGGACACGCCGATCTATGGCTACACCTTC
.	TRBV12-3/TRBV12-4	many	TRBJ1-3	CASSLRGRAGNTIYF	TGTGCCAGCAGTTTACGCGGCAGGGCTGGAAACACCATATATTTT
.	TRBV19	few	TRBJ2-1	CASSIGINEQFF	TGTGCCAGTAGTATCGGGATTAATGAGCAGTTCTTC
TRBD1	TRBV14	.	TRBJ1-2	CASSQVSPGGFYGYTF	TGTGCCAGCAGCCAGGTCTCCCCAGGGGGCTTCTATGGCTACACCTTC
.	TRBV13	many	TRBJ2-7	CASSLERASYEQYF	TGTGCCAGCAGCTTAGAGCGGGCCTCCTACGAGCAGTACTTC
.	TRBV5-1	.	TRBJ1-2	CASSLASKAIKANYGYTF	TGCGCCAGCAGCTTGGCCTCTAAGGCGATCAAAGCTAACTATGGCTACACCTTC
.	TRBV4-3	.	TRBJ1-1	CASSQDLWVGTEAFF	TGCGCCAGCAGCCAAGATCTGTGGGTTGGGACTGAAGCTTTCTTT
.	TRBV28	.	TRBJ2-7	CASTRVEKGYEQYF	TGTGCCAGCACTAGGGTAGAGAAGGGGTACGAGCAGTACTTC
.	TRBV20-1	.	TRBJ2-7	CSARDSAGNSYEQYF	TGCAGTGCTAGAGATTCCGCAGGGAACAGCTACGAGCAGTACTTC
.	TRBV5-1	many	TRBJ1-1	CASSMDGATEAFF	TGCGCCAGCAGCATGGACGGAGCAACTGAAGCTTTCTTT
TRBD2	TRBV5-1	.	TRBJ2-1	CASLATGLAGYNEQFF	TGCGCCAGCCTAGCCACCGGACTAGCGGGATACAATGAGCAGTTCTTC
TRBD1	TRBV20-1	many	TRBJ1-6	CSVTATTGGRSPLHF	TGCAGTGTCACCGCCACGACAGGGGGGAGGTCACCCCTCCACTTT
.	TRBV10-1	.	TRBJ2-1	CASSFQENNEQFF	TGCGCCAGCAGTTTTCAGGAGAACAATGAGCAGTTCTTC
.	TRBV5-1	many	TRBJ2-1	CASSFDNYNEQFF	TGCGCCAGCAGCTTCGACAACTACAATGAGCAGTTCTTC
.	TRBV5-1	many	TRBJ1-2	CASSLVPDDYGYTF	TGCGCCAGCAGCTTGGTTCCGGACGACTATGGCTACACCTTC
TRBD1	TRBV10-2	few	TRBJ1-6	CATATGDGSPLHF	TGCGCCACCGCGACAGGGGATGGTTCACCCCTCCACTTT
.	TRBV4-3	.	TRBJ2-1	CASSQALHQYNEQFF	TGCGCCAGCAGCCAAGCACTACACCAATACAATGAGCAGTTCTTC